The TCR beta chain under discussion was sequenced for a study of blood T cell repertoires in COVID-19. At the level of the study: PBMCs, B-cell-depleted T cells, or T cells provided the cDNA or gDNA that made up the material.

TCRdb's table, derived via immunoSEQ multiplex PCR, lists solely in-frame clones and lacks some. The sample contains 150,000 to 180,000 clones, 80% to 90% of which appear only once. Germline V gives CDR1 SGHTA, CDR2 FQGTGA. This CDR3 is built from 15 residues. After removal of 5 bases from V and 6 bases from J, the junction contained 7 bases not matched to a gene. Two negative PCRs, clearance, or symptom resolution characterized the recovered Cohort 3 donors. The J gene is TRBJ1-6, the V gene TRBV7-3, with 7 bases identical to TRBD1. The TCR comes from a man in his fifties or sixties who had recovered from COVID-19. The source material was PBMCs or T cells enriched from blood (not recorded which). The DNA for the CDR3 is TGTGCCAGCAGCCAGACAGGGTCCCTTAATTCACCCCTCCACTTT. Translating gives CASSQTGSLNSPLHF.